This T cell receptor beta chain was profiled in a study of blood T cells in healthy people across ages. Study outcomes and limitations: Strong correlation existed between TCR beta diversity and naive T cell percentage.

The CDR3 covers 13 residues. Germline V gives CDR1 MNHEY, CDR2 SVGEGT. Only a few counts were recorded for this clonotype. The antigen remains undetermined. The individuals who served as donors were healthy Caucasians living in Russia, aged about 6 to 100. Peripheral blood from each donor was collected in a volume of approximately 9.5 milliliters. A second PCR of 7 to 11 cycles used a sample-barcoded 5' primer and a J-beta primer mix. Via MiXCR, TCRdb re-called the 5' RACE reads, giving one row per CDR3 protein. This table has about 720,000 distinct CDR3 sequences, 22% appearing once. The clonotype comes from a man in his 70s in good health. The chain is built from TRBV6-2 or TRBV6-3 and TRBJ2-5; tentative D call: TRBD1 (5 bases). The J call may be in error: the DNA end matches TRBJ2-7 better. The sample was blood. The CDR3 sequence: CASRKDTGGEQYV. Written as DNA, the CDR3 is TGTGCCAGCAGGAAAGACACAGGCGGCGAGCAGTACGTC.